Below, 20 T cell receptor beta chains from the same sample are listed, as sequenced in a study of cytomegalovirus exposure and HLA in healthy donors. The PCR used 60 Vbeta and 13 Jbeta primers. Repertoires were generated with immunoSEQ multiplex PCR, while TCRdb's copy carries only in-frame clones and drops some. The repertoire holds roughly 100,000 clones, with 9.5% to 15% as singletons. The sample taken for sequencing was PBMCs. The receptor source for this set is a man aged 35 to 55 in good health and CMV-seropositive.

This clone was seen a few times. V usage is TRBV18 and J usage is TRBJ2-2; 11 bases agree with TRBD2. Germline-derived CDR1 and CDR2 are KGHSH and LQKENI. The CDR3 totals 17 residues. V shed 3 bases, J shed 1 base, and the junction held 4 bases outside the gene matches. The CDR3 nucleotides are TGTGCCAGCTCACCCACTAGCGGGAGTGGGAACACCGGGGAGCTGTTTTTT. Amino acids: CASSPTSGSGNTGELFF.

This clone was seen a few times. Different DNA sequences within this sample yield the same CDR3. The J gene is TRBJ2-2, the V gene TRBV5-4; 7 bases align to TRBD1. Trimming at V came to 4 bases and at J to 9 bases, leaving 12 bases not matched to a gene. The CDR3 consists of 15 residues. Germline lookup yields CDR1 SGHNT and CDR2 YYREEE (reference sequence). CDR3 nucleotide sequence: TGTGCCAGCAGCCTGGCTAGGACAGGTCCAAGGGAGCTGTTTTTT. This gives the protein CASSLARTGPRELFF. The full variable domain, with the rest looked up from reference TRBV5-4 and TRBJ2-2, is ETGVTQSPTHLIKTRGQQVTLRCSSQSGHNTVSWYQQALGQGPQFIFQYYREEENGRGNFPPRFSGLQFPNYSSELNVNALELDDSALYLCASSLARTGPRELFFGEGSRLTVL.

This rearrangement joins TRBV10-3 to TRBJ2-7, with unresolved D. V lost 3 bases and J 4 bases, leaving 7 bases between the germline ends. Germline CDR1 is ENHRY and CDR2 is SYGVKD. The CDR3 runs 12 residues. The DNA for the CDR3 is TGTGCCATCAGTGATGATAGATACGAGCAGTACTTC. Protein sequence: CAISDDRYEQYF.

The rearrangement uses TRBV5-1 and TRBJ2-3, with 8 positions matching TRBD1. Unmatched junction bases numbered 5, after V lost 2 bases and J lost 9 bases. CDR1 is SGHRS, CDR2 YFSETQ, per germline. The CDR3 is made up of 13 amino acids. In DNA form, the CDR3 reads TGCGCCAGCAGCTTTTACACAGGGGGGACGCAGTATTTT. Translation gives CASSFYTGGTQYF.

The chain links TRBV7-9 to TRBJ2-7, with 8 bases lining up with TRBD2. The CDR3 has 15 residues. Per germline, CDR1 SEHNR and CDR2 FQNEAQ (reference sequence). Trimming at V came to 3 bases and at J to 2 bases, leaving 6 bases not matched to a gene. CDR3 DNA sequence: TGTGCCAGCAGCTTCACTAGCGGACAGCCCTACGAGCAGTACTTC. Its protein product is CASSFTSGQPYEQYF.

This chain's CDR3 is CASSFPGEETQYF. The CDR3 nucleotides read TGCGCCAGCAGCTTTCCGGGAGAAGAGACCCAGTACTTC. The rearrangement uses TRBV5-1 and TRBJ2-5; TRBD2 is a possible D gene (6 bases). Germline-derived CDR1 and CDR2 are SGHRS and YFSETQ. V lost 2 bases, J lost 3 bases, and 8 bases lay in between. There are 13 residues in the CDR3.

The table lists this clone with a few counts. The chain has TRBV7-9 and TRBJ2-1; weak D call: TRBD2 (6 bases). The germline V and J ends were trimmed by 4 bases and 0 bases, with 10 bases remaining between them. In germline, CDR1 is SEHNR, CDR2 FQNEAQ (reference sequence). The CDR3 loop spans 15 amino acids. For the CDR3, the DNA is TGTGCCAGCAGCTCCCGGGACTCCTCCTACAATGAGCAGTTCTTC. As protein: CASSSRDSSYNEQFF.

The rearrangement uses TRBV7-9 and TRBJ2-5; TRBD2 is a possible D gene (5 bases). Germline V gene lookup returns CDR1 SEHNR and CDR2 FQNEAQ (reference sequence). V shed 3 bases and J shed 2 bases, with 13 bases lying between them. The CDR3 is 15 amino acids. CDR3 sequence: CASSFDITGQETQYF. The CDR3 bases are TGTGCCAGCAGCTTCGACATTACGGGGCAAGAGACCCAGTACTTC.

A few counts support this clone. The chain combines TRBV10-2 with TRBJ1-3, with D possibly matching TRBD1 (6 bases). The CDR3 covers 13 residues. Looked up from germline, CDR1 is WSHSY and CDR2 is SAAADI. V gave up 6 bases and J gave up 4 bases, with 10 bases separating them. CDR3 nucleotide sequence: TGCGCCAGCAGGGCAGGGGAAGGAAACACCATATATTTT. Encoded protein: CASRAGEGNTIYF.

CDR3 loop: CSVRDRLGYGYTF. CDR3 nucleotide sequence: TGCAGCGTGAGGGACAGGTTGGGCTATGGCTACACCTTC. V usage is TRBV29-1 and J usage is TRBJ1-2; 8 bases are shared with TRBD1. This CDR3 is 13 amino acids long. Germline lookup yields CDR1 SQVTM and CDR2 ANQGSEA. The V segment lost 6 bases and the J segment 4 bases; nucleotides outside the gene matches: 7. The complete variable domain, with remaining parts taken from reference TRBV29-1 and TRBJ1-2, reads SAVISQKPSRDICQRGTSLTIQCQVDSQVTMMFWYRQQPGQSLTLIATANQGSEATYESGFVIDKFPISRPNLTFSTLTVSNMSPEDSSIYLCSVRDRLGYGYTFGSGTRLTVV.

The V and J genes are TRBV10-2 and TRBJ2-7; D is ambiguous. V lost 0 bases to trimming and J lost 2 bases, with 8 bases between them. This CDR3 has 14 residues. CDR1 is WSHSY and CDR2 is SAAADI in the germline V gene. The CDR3 nucleotides read TGCGCCAGCAGTGAGTCGTCTAGTCCCTACGAGCAGTACTTC. Translation gives CASSESSSPYEQYF.

This clone was detected a few times. The chain employs TRBV7-9 and TRBJ1-3, with TRBD1 as a possible D gene (6 bases). Germline CDR1 is SEHNR and CDR2 is FQNEAQ (reference sequence). The CDR3 length is 15 residues. The V end was cut by 3 bases, the J end by 1 base, with 10 bases between. The CDR3 sequence: CASSLRTESGNTIYF. Written as DNA, the CDR3 is TGTGCCAGCAGCTTGCGGACAGAGTCTGGAAACACCATATATTTT.

This chain uses TRBV15 with TRBJ2-5; 9 nucleotides agree with TRBD2. CDR3 length: 15 residues. The V gene end was trimmed by 5 bases and the J gene end by 0 bases; junction bases not matched to a gene: 4. CDR1 LNHNV and CDR2 YYDKDF come from the germline V gene (reference sequence). The CDR3 DNA sequence: TGTGCCACCAGCTACCCTAGCGGGAACCAAGAGACCCAGTACTTC. Translated: CATSYPSGNQETQYF.

This clone showed up just a few times. In DNA form, the CDR3 reads TGCGCCAGCAGCTTGGAGGGACTAGCAACAGATACGCAGTATTTT. It codes for CASSLEGLATDTQYF. The J gene is TRBJ2-3, the V gene TRBV5-1; TRBD2 agrees at 9 bases. CDR3 size: 15 residues. Germline V gene data show CDR1 as SGHRS and CDR2 as YFSETQ. V gave up 0 bases and J gave up 3 bases; unmatched junction bases: 2.

V and J are TRBV23-1 and TRBJ2-3; 8 bases agree with TRBD2. Being an ORF, TRBV23-1 has a function that is uncertain. CDR3 length: 16 amino acids. V lost 0 bases to trimming and J lost 5 bases; unmatched junction nucleotides: 7. The CDR3 nucleotides are TGCGCCAGCAGTCAATCGGCAGCGGGAGCAGGAGATACGCAGTATTTT. Translation: CASSQSAAGAGDTQYF.

The chain links TRBV9 to TRBJ2-3, with TRBD2 matching 7 bases. Germline loops: CDR1 SGDLS, CDR2 YYNGEE. CDR3 length: 14 amino acids. Trimming removed 4 bases from V and 4 bases from J; junction bases left unmatched: 6. The CDR3 sequence is CASSFRLAADTQYF. The CDR3 region has the DNA TGTGCCAGCAGCTTCCGACTAGCTGCAGATACGCAGTATTTT.

The table lists this clone with a few counts. V and J are TRBV4-3 and TRBJ2-5; D may be TRBD2 (6 bases). The CDR3 is made up of 19 amino acids. V lost 0 bases and J 3 bases, leaving 23 bases between the germline ends. Germline-derived CDR1 and CDR2 are LGHNA and YSLEER. In DNA, the CDR3 is TGCGCCAGCAGCCAAGAATTACCCGGTAGGGACTGGGGAAAAGAGACCCAGTACTTC. Amino acid sequence: CASSQELPGRDWGKETQYF.

The chain couples TRBV21-1 to TRBJ1-4; the D call in the table, TRBD1, was not verified against the DNA. TRBV21-1 is given as a pseudogene. The length of the CDR3 is 22 residues. Written as DNA, the CDR3 is TGTGCCAGCAGCCACCCAACTTCCTGCAAGTATAACAGGAGAGCAACTAATGAAAAACTGTTTTTT. Protein: CASSHPTSCKYNRRATNEKLFF.

The chain links TRBV2 to TRBJ2-3, with D possibly matching TRBD1 (5 bases). The CDR3 is 16 amino acids. Looked up from germline, CDR1 is SNHLY and CDR2 is FYNNEI. V gave up 5 bases and J gave up 2 bases, with 17 bases separating them. CDR3 loop: CASSPPQAYLTDTQYF. CDR3 nucleotide sequence: TGTGCCAGCAGTCCTCCACAGGCTTATCTCACAGATACGCAGTATTTT. Full variable domain (missing parts from reference TRBV2 and TRBJ2-3): EPEVTQTPSHQVTQMGQEVILRCVPISNHLYFYWYRQILGQKVEFLVSFYNNEISEKSEIFDDQFSVERPDGSNFTLKIRSTKLEDSAMYFCASSPPQAYLTDTQYFGPGTRLTVL.

There are a few counts of this clone. The chain combines TRBV12-5 with TRBJ1-3, with D uncertain. The V and J ends lost 1 base and 0 bases respectively, with 4 bases between them. Germline V gene sequence: CDR1 LGHNT, CDR2 FRNRAP. The CDR3 consists of 14 residues. CDR3 sequence: CASGLAGSGNTIYF. DNA of the CDR3: TGTGCTAGTGGTTTGGCAGGCTCTGGAAACACCATATATTTT.